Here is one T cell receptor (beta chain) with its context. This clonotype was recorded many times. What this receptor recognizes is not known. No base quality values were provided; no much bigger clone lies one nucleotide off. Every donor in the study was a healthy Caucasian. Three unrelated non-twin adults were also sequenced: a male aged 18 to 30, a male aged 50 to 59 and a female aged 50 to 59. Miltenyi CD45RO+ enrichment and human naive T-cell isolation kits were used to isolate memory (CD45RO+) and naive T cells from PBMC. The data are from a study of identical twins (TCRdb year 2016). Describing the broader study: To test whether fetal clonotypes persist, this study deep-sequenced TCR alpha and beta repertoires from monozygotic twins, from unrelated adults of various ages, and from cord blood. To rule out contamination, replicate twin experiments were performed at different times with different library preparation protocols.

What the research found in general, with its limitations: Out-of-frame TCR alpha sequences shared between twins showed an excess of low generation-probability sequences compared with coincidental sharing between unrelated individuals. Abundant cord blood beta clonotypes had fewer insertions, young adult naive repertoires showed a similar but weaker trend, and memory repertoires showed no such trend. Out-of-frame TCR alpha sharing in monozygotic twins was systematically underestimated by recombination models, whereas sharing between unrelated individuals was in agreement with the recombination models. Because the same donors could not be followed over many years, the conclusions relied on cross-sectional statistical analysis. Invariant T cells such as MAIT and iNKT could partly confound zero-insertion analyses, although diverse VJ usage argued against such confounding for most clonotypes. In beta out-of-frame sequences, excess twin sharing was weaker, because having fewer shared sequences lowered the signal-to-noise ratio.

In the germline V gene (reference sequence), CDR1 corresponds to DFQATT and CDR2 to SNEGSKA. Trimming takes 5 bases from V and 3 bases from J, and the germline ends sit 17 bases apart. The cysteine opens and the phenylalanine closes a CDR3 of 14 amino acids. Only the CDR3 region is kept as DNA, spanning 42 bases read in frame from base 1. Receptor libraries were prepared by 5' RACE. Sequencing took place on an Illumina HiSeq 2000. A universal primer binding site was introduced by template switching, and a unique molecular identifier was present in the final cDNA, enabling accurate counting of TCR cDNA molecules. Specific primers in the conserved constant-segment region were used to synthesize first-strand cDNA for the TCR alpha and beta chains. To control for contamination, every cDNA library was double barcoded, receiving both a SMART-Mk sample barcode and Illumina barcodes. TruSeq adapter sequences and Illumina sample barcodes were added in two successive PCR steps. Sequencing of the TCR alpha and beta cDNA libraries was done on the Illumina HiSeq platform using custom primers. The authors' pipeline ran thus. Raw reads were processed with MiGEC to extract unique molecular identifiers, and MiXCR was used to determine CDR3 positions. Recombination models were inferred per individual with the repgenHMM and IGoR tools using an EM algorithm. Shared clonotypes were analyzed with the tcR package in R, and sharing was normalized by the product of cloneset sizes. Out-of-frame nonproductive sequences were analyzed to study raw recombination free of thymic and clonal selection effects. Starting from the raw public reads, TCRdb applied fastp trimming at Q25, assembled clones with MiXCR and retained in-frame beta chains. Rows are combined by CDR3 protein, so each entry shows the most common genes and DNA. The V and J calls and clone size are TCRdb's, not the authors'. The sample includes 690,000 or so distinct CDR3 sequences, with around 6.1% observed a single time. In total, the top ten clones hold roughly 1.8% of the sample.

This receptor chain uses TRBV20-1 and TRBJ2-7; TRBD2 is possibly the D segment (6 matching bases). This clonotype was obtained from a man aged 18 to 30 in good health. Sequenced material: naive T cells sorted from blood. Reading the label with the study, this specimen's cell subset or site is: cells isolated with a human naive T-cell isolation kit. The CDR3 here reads CSAGGSGDVYEQYF. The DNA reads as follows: TGCAGTGCTGGGGGGTCCGGGGACGTCTACGAGCAGTACTTC.